This record concerns one TCR beta chain sequence. Antigen unknown. This record belongs to a study of beta chain features in type 1 diabetes. The overall study: Examination of sorted cells across all samples involved approximately 100,000,000 cells. Study-wide results and limits: Type 1 diabetes patients had moderately but significantly shorter TCRB CDR3s in all four CD4+ subsets. Researchers caution that PCR might favor shorter templates, equally among patients and controls.

Of the isolated RNA, all was reverse transcribed, and so the sequenced material was expressed TCRB transcripts. The assay was immunoSEQ multiplex PCR, and TCRdb's table has in-frame clones only and misses some. The repertoire holds around 430,000 clones, 30% seen once, with about 0.065% in the top ten. V lost 4 bases to trimming and J lost 2 bases; unmatched junction nucleotides: 5. The CDR3 loop spans 14 amino acids. Germline CDR1 SGHRS, CDR2 YFSETQ. The rearrangement uses TRBV5-1 and TRBJ2-7, with 8 bases identical to TRBD2. This receptor was identified in a young man in good health. Sample: naive CD4+ T cells from blood. CDR3 sequence: CASSNSTSAYEQYF. As DNA, the CDR3 is TGCGCCAGCAGCAACTCGACTAGCGCCTACGAGCAGTACTTC.